This T cell receptor (beta chain) is drawn from a study of T cells in Graves' hyperthyroidism and ophthalmopathy. The CDR3 loop spans 12 amino acids. CDR1 is DFQATT and CDR2 is SNEGSKA in the germline V gene (reference sequence). Those with hyperthyroidism were 18 to 65 years old, newly diagnosed, and ill for under 2 months. This clonotype was found many times. No antigen is known for it. Findings of the study overall: Before onset, ophthalmopathy was predicted by the model a median about six months earlier. Most thyroid clonotypes with frequency above 0.001 were detected in blood. Separation of ophthalmopathy from stable hyperthyroidism was achieved by a 13 V-J model.

Amplified regions were TCR beta CDR3 sequences from RNA transcripts. TCR CDR3 regions were first amplified by RT-PCR with HTBI primers. TCRdb re-called the multiplex PCR reads with MiXCR, one entry per CDR3 protein. The sample lists around 350,000 distinct CDR3 sequences; 15% to 20% were seen once. Material for sequencing was blood. The chain joins TRBV20-1 to TRBJ1-1; D gene uncertain. This receptor was taken from a woman aged 18-35 years with Graves' hyperthyroidism. CDR3 sequence: CSIWATATEAFF. The DNA of the CDR3 is TGCAGCATTTGGGCCACCGCCACTGAAGCTTTCTTT.